This T cell receptor (beta chain) emerged from a study of blood T cell repertoires in COVID-19. Study as a whole: T cells, B-cell-depleted T cells, or PBMCs provided the cDNA or gDNA that served as material.

TCRdb's copy holds only in-frame clones and misses some; the assay was immunoSEQ multiplex PCR. This repertoire shows some 150,000 clones, approximately 80% found once; its top ten account for 5.5% to 8%. The germline V gene has CDR1 SGHDN and CDR2 FVKESK. CDR3 length: 15 amino acids. The ends were cut back, 3 bases at V and 5 bases at J, with 16 bases in the middle. The V call is TRBV14, the J call TRBJ1-2; perhaps TRBD1 as D (6 bases). The receptor's source is a human donor in a cohort sampled during active COVID-19. Sequenced material: peripheral blood. The CDR3 DNA sequence: TGTGCCAGCAGCCAGTCAGGGGCAGAGCTATATGGCTACACCTTC. Its protein product is CASSQSGAELYGYTF. The full variable domain, rest sourced from reference TRBV14 and TRBJ1-2, is EAGVTQFPSHSVIEKGQTVTLRCDPISGHDNLYWYRRVMGKEIKFLLHFVKESKQDESGMPNNRFLAERTGGTYSTLKVQPAELEDSGVYFCASSQSGAELYGYTFGSGTRLTVV.